The rows below give T cell receptor beta chains drawn from one sample of a study of shared clonotypes between healthy human individuals. Libraries were prepared by immunoSEQ multiplex PCR; TCRdb keeps only in-frame clonotypes and omits some of them. The sample holds 400,000 to 600,000 clones; roughly 85% are singletons and the top ten take around 13%. Source material: PBMCs. The receptors stem from a woman aged 40 to 49 in good health. Some clones in this sample may be carry-over from other donors' samples. CDR3s include the opening cysteine and the closing phenylalanine or tryptophan. The order of the fields is clone size, V gene, D gene, J gene, CDR3 protein, CDR3 DNA. D genes are given only for firm matches. The listing skips clone size in some rows; elsewhere it reads once, few, many or a size class.

-,TRBV7-9,TRBD2,TRBJ2-7,CASSPGTSGRDEQYF,TGTGCCAGCAGCCCCGGGACTAGCGGGAGAGACGAGCAGTACTTC
many,TRBV6-4,TRBD2,TRBJ2-1,CASSDSSGDYNEQFF,TGTGCCAGCAGTGACTCTAGCGGGGACTACAATGAGCAGTTCTTC
many,TRBV28,-,TRBJ2-7,CASSLVDRDYHEQYF,TGTGCCAGCAGTTTAGTGGACAGGGACTACCACGAGCAGTACTTC
once,TRBV4-2,-,TRBJ1-2,CASSQDGSRGYGYTF,TGTGCCAGCAGCCAAGATGGTTCAAGGGGCTATGGCTACACCTTC
-,TRBV9,-,TRBJ1-2,CASTAGANYGYTF,TGTGCCAGCACGGCTGGAGCTAACTATGGCTACACCTTC
-,TRBV5-4,TRBD1,TRBJ2-7,CASSSDRAVNEQYF,TGTGCCAGCAGCTCCGACAGGGCTGTGAACGAGCAGTACTTC
-,TRBV9,-,TRBJ2-7,CASSVRDFSYEQYF,TGTGCCAGCAGCGTACGGGACTTCTCCTACGAGCAGTACTTC
once,TRBV14,TRBD1,TRBJ2-2,CASSTRQGATGELFF,TGTGCCAGCAGCACCCGACAGGGGGCTACCGGGGAGCTGTTTTTT
-,TRBV28,-,TRBJ1-5,CASSLWYQPQHF,TGTGCCAGCAGTTTATGGTATCAGCCCCAGCATTTT
-,TRBV9,TRBD1,TRBJ2-3,CASSVGGGGTGGTDTQYF,TGTGCCAGCAGCGTAGGAGGCGGGGGGACAGGGGGCACAGATACGCAGTATTTT
-,TRBV6-1,TRBD1,TRBJ2-7,CASSEGRGLEQYF,TGTGCCAGCAGTGAAGGTAGGGGGCTCGAGCAGTACTTC
-,TRBV7-9,TRBD2,TRBJ2-2,CASSLGEGGWTGELFF,TGTGCCAGCAGCCTAGGGGAGGGAGGATGGACCGGGGAGCTGTTTTTT
-,TRBV4-2,-,TRBJ1-3,CASSQGDWGNTIYF,TGTGCCAGCAGCCAAGGCGACTGGGGAAACACCATATATTTT
-,TRBV9,-,TRBJ2-2,CASSSSTGVNTGELFF,TGTGCCAGCAGCTCAAGCACGGGGGTAAACACCGGGGAGCTGTTTTTT
-,TRBV5-4,-,TRBJ1-2,CASSSPEQGSGGYTF,TGTGCCAGCAGCTCCCCTGAACAGGGTTCTGGTGGCTACACCTTC
-,TRBV30,-,TRBJ2-5,CAWSRRVQETQYF,TGTGCCTGGAGCCGGAGGGTTCAAGAGACCCAGTACTTC
-,TRBV6-6,-,TRBJ2-3,CASSSRNTDTQYF,TGTGCCAGCAGTTCCAGGAACACAGATACGCAGTATTTT
-,TRBV6-1,-,TRBJ2-2,CASSLYLNTGELFF,TGTGCCAGCAGTTTATACTTGAACACCGGGGAGCTGTTTTTT
-,TRBV4-3,-,TRBJ1-2,CASSQSDLGGYTF,TGCGCCAGCAGCCAGAGCGATTTGGGTGGCTACACCTTC
-,TRBV27,-,TRBJ2-3,CASSLVLGGTDTQYF,TGTGCCAGCAGTTTAGTTCTGGGAGGCACAGATACGCAGTATTTT
-,TRBV7-2,TRBD2,TRBJ2-7,CASSLFLAGGPVHEQYF,TGTGCCAGCAGCTTATTCCTAGCGGGAGGGCCAGTCCACGAGCAGTACTTC
-,TRBV27,-,TRBJ1-1,CASSPTRDNTEAFF,TGTGCCAGCAGTCCCACCCGGGACAATACTGAAGCTTTCTTT
-,TRBV28,-,TRBJ2-5,CASSPGQSQETQYF,TGTGCCAGCAGCCCCGGACAAAGTCAAGAGACCCAGTACTTC
-,TRBV6-5,-,TRBJ2-7,CASTGEFGQYF,TGTGCCAGCACCGGGGAGTTTGGGCAGTACTTC
few,TRBV9,-,TRBJ2-1,CASSASGHGRGEQFF,TGTGCCAGCAGCGCGAGCGGGCACGGTCGGGGTGAGCAGTTCTTC
-,TRBV10-3,TRBD2,TRBJ2-7,CAILASGSRYEQYF,TGTGCCATCCTCGCTAGCGGGAGTCGTTACGAGCAGTACTTC
-,TRBV6-6,-,TRBJ2-7,CASSPRAPREQYF,TGTGCCAGCTCCCCGAGGGCGCCGAGGGAGCAGTACTTC
once,TRBV10-2,-,TRBJ1-5,CASATAGDSNQPQHF,TGCGCCAGCGCAACAGCCGGAGATAGCAATCAGCCCCAGCATTTT
-,TRBV13,TRBD2,TRBJ2-7,CASSPLGLADQYEQYF,TGTGCCAGCAGCCCCCTGGGACTAGCGGACCAATACGAGCAGTACTTC
few,TRBV9,-,TRBJ2-5,CASSVDRAETQYF,TGTGCCAGCAGCGTAGACCGGGCGGAGACCCAGTACTTC
-,TRBV15,-,TRBJ2-7,CATSRDRESYEQYF,TGTGCCACCAGCAGAGATAGGGAGAGCTACGAGCAGTACTTC
-,TRBV2,TRBD2,TRBJ2-7,CASRLAGSEQYF,TGTGCCAGCAGACTAGCGGGGAGCGAGCAGTACTTC
-,TRBV7-9,-,TRBJ2-3,CASSSRAATSTDTQYF,TGTGCCAGCAGCTCACGGGCGGCGACTAGCACAGATACGCAGTATTTT
-,TRBV19,TRBD1,TRBJ2-4,CASKLGTGQGIQYF,TGTGCCAGTAAACTAGGGACAGGGCAGGGCATTCAGTACTTC
-,TRBV5-1,TRBD1,TRBJ2-1,CASSYLPTGPPYNEQFF,TGCGCCAGCAGCTACCTTCCGACAGGGCCCCCCTACAATGAGCAGTTCTTC
-,TRBV7-8,-,TRBJ1-6,CASSLDSPLHF,TGTGCCAGCAGCTTAGATTCACCCCTCCACTTT
-,TRBV29-1,TRBD1,TRBJ2-7,CSVGGGTGPTYEQYF,TGCAGCGTTGGGGGAGGGACAGGGCCCACTTACGAGCAGTACTTC
few,TRBV28,-,TRBJ2-7,CASSLGSFYEQYF,TGTGCCAGCAGCCTAGGGTCCTTCTACGAGCAGTACTTC
-,TRBV28,TRBD2,TRBJ2-4,CASSRPSSGKTQYF,TGTGCCAGCAGTCGCCCTTCTAGCGGGAAAACTCAGTACTTC
-,TRBV5-1,TRBD2,TRBJ2-5,CASSLTLSSSGETQYF,TGCGCCAGCAGCTTGACCCTAAGTTCTAGCGGGGAGACCCAGTACTTC
-,TRBV27,TRBD2,TRBJ2-2,CASSLFHGLAENTGELFF,TGTGCCAGCAGTTTATTTCATGGACTAGCGGAGAACACCGGGGAGCTGTTTTTT
-,TRBV30,-,TRBJ2-5,CARSILGHGQETQYF,TGTGCCCGGAGTATACTCGGACACGGCCAAGAGACCCAGTACTTC
once,TRBV28,TRBD2,TRBJ2-3,CASSSPWGLAGSSGDTQYF,TGTGCCAGCAGTTCCCCTTGGGGACTAGCGGGATCGAGTGGAGATACGCAGTATTTT
-,TRBV10-3,-,TRBJ2-2,CAISESRGTGELFF,TGTGCCATCAGTGAGTCTAGGGGGACCGGGGAGCTGTTTTTT
-,TRBV7-9,TRBD1,TRBJ1-2,CASSTGTANYGYTF,TGTGCCAGCAGCACCGGGACAGCTAACTATGGCTACACCTTC
-,TRBV28,TRBD2,TRBJ2-2,CATASGSNTGELFF,TGTGCCACCGCTAGCGGGTCAAACACCGGGGAGCTGTTTTTT